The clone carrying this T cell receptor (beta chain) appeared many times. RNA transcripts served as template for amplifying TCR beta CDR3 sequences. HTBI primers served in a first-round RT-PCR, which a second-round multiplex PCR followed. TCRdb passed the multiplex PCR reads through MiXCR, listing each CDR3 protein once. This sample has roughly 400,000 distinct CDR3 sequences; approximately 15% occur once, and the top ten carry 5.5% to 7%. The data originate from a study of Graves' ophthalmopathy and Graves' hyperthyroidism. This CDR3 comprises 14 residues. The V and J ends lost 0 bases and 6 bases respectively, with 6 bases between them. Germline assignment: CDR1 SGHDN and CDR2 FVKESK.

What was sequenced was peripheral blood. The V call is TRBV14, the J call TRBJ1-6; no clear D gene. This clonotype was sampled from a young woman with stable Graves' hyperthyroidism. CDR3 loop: CASSQEMANSPLHF. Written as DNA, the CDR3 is TGTGCCAGCAGCCAAGAAATGGCTAATTCACCCCTCCACTTT.